One sample yielded the 27 T cell receptor beta chains listed below, sequenced in a study of early T cells in non-severe SARS-CoV-2 infection. In TCRdb, the 5' RACE reads were re-called with MiXCR into one record per CDR3 protein. Of under 80,000 distinct CDR3 sequences in the sample, 10% to 15% were seen once. Sequencing used whole blood. These receptors came from an adult who was a healthcare worker with PCR-confirmed SARS-CoV-2 infection or an uninfected control (not recorded which).

This clonotype was observed at least ten times. The genes are TRBV6-5 and TRBJ2-1; TRBD2 matches at 12 bases. The CDR3 is 17 residues long. After removal of 2 bases from V and 8 bases from J, the junction contained 10 bases not matched to a gene. Per germline, CDR1 MNHEY and CDR2 SVGAGI. The CDR3 bases are TGTGCCAGCAGTTACGTGCCTAGCGGGGGGGTTAGGGATGAGCAGTTCTTC. It specifies CASSYVPSGGVRDEQFF.

There are a few counts of this clonotype. This chain joins TRBV11-1 and TRBJ2-7, with TRBD1 matching 8 bases. CDR3 length: 14 residues. The V gene end was trimmed by 1 base and the J gene end by 5 bases; junction bases not matched to a gene: 4. Germline assignment: CDR1 SGHAT and CDR2 FQDESV (reference sequence). The CDR3: CASSLGDRGHEQYF. As DNA, the CDR3 is TGTGCCAGCAGCTTAGGAGACAGGGGACACGAGCAGTACTTC.

This clonotype was recorded at least ten times. This chain joins TRBV6-5 and TRBJ2-5; the D call may be TRBD1 or TRBD2 (6 bases each). V was shortened by 2 bases and J by 4 bases, with 14 bases between the two germline ends. The CDR3 sequence is 15 residues long. Germline V gene sequence: CDR1 MNHEY, CDR2 SVGAGI. CDR3 bases: TGTGCCAGCAGTTACCTCGGTGGGGGGCGAGAGACCCAGTACTTC. Translated: CASSYLGGGRETQYF.

The chain recombines TRBV19 with TRBJ2-3; D unclear. V was pared by 3 bases and J by 6 bases, with 13 bases between. Per germline, CDR1 LNHDA and CDR2 SQIVND (reference sequence). This CDR3 is built from 14 residues. Here the CDR3 DNA reads TGTGCCAGTAGTATGTTGGGCGTCTGGGATACGCAGTATTTT. The encoded protein is CASSMLGVWDTQYF.

This clonotype was seen repeatedly, ten times or more. The chain recombines TRBV5-1 with TRBJ2-7; 11 bases map to TRBD2. The CDR3 runs 14 residues. J gave up 2 bases and V 4 bases, and 2 bases lay outside the gene matches. Germline V gives CDR1 SGHRS, CDR2 YFSETQ. CDR3 amino acids: CASSLTSGTYEQYF. CDR3 bases: TGCGCCAGCAGCCTGACTAGCGGGACCTACGAGCAGTACTTC.

This clonotype was counted at least ten times. The rearrangement uses TRBV2 and TRBJ2-7, with D perhaps matching TRBD2 (6 bases). The germline V and J ends were trimmed by 2 bases and 3 bases, with 8 bases remaining between them. The CDR3 extends over 13 amino acids. CDR1 and CDR2 from the germline V gene are SNHLY and FYNNEI. The CDR3 sequence: CASSELAVYEQYF. DNA for the CDR3: TGTGCCAGCAGTGAATTAGCGGTCTACGAGCAGTACTTC. Drawing the rest from reference TRBV2 and TRBJ2-7, the complete variable domain is EPEVTQTPSHQVTQMGQEVILRCVPISNHLYFYWYRQILGQKVEFLVSFYNNEISEKSEIFDDQFSVERPDGSNFTLKIRSTKLEDSAMYFCASSELAVYEQYFGPGTRLTVT.

This clonotype was recorded once. The V call is TRBV6-5, the J call TRBJ2-3; 9 bases are a match to TRBD1. Germline V gives CDR1 MNHEY, CDR2 SVGAGI. This CDR3 has 15 residues. The V gene end was trimmed by 6 bases and the J gene end by 4 bases; junction bases not matched to a gene: 8. The chain's CDR3 is CASSRTGTGPDTQYF. Written as DNA, the CDR3 is TGTGCCAGCAGCAGAACCGGGACAGGGCCAGATACGCAGTATTTT.

The sample holds many counts of this clonotype. V is TRBV11-2 and J is TRBJ2-7; either TRBD1 or TRBD2 may fit D (7 bases each). Trimming stripped 0 bases from V and 3 bases from J, with 18 bases between. Germline V gene lookup returns CDR1 SGHAT and CDR2 FQNNGV. CDR3 length equals 17 residues. The CDR3 sequence is CASSLDQAGQLVYEQYF. CDR3 coding DNA: TGTGCCAGCAGCTTAGATCAAGCGGGACAGTTGGTCTACGAGCAGTACTTC.

The chain uses TRBV6-5 and TRBJ1-1; D is possibly TRBD1 (5 bases). Per germline, CDR1 MNHEY and CDR2 SVGAGI. The CDR3 spans 16 residues. V was cut by 5 bases and J by 7 bases, with 23 bases left in between. CDR3 in DNA: TGTGCCAGCAGTCCCCAGGGCGGTTCACCCAGGGTTGAAGCTTTCTTT. It encodes CASSPQGGSPRVEAFF.

This sequence joins TRBV9 and TRBJ2-5; D unclear. The CDR3 has 14 amino acids. V was cut by 4 bases and J by 6 bases, with 16 bases left in between. CDR1 SGDLS and CDR2 YYNGEE come from the germline V gene. CDR3 residues: CASSPWTGPQTQYF. The CDR3 coding sequence is TGTGCCAGCAGCCCGTGGACCGGTCCACAGACCCAGTACTTC.

The V call is TRBV20-1, the J call TRBJ1-1; 8 bases are shared with TRBD1. This CDR3 is built from 14 residues. CDR1 DFQATT and CDR2 SNEGSKA come from the germline V gene (reference sequence). J gave up 4 bases and V 5 bases, and 9 bases lay outside the gene matches. CDR3 bases: TGCAGTGCTCGAAAGGACAGGGTCCCCACTGAAGCTTTCTTT. Encoded protein: CSARKDRVPTEAFF.

V usage is TRBV7-2 and J usage is TRBJ2-3; D is perhaps TRBD1 or TRBD2 (6 bases each). Trimming took off 5 bases at V and 7 bases at J, with 13 bases between the two ends. The CDR3 contains 13 residues. Germline V gene sequence: CDR1 SGHTA, CDR2 FQGNSA. The CDR3 is CASSRGAQHTQYF. The CDR3, as DNA: TGTGCCAGCAGCAGGGGGGCCCAACATACGCAGTATTTT. The full variable domain, with the rest looked up from reference TRBV7-2 and TRBJ2-3, is GAGVSQSPSNKVTEKGKDVELRCDPISGHTALYWYRQSLGQGLEFLIYFQGNSAPDKSGLPSDRFSAERTGGSVSTLTIQRTQQEDSAVYLCASSRGAQHTQYFGPGTRLTVL.

This clonotype was counted only a few times. CDR3 sequence (DNA): TGTGCCAGCAGCCCACTGGGGCCCAATTCACCCCTCCACTTT. It specifies CASSPLGPNSPLHF. The chain carries TRBV7-8 and TRBJ1-6; D perhaps matches TRBD1 (5 bases). The length of the CDR3 is 14 residues. V lost 5 bases and J 7 bases, leaving 12 bases between the germline ends. Germline V gene sequence: CDR1 SGHVS, CDR2 FQNEAQ.

This clonotype was seen at least ten times. The genes are TRBV7-3 and TRBJ1-1; D unclear. The CDR3 spans 13 residues. CDR1 SGHTA and CDR2 FQGTGA come from the germline V gene. The germline V and J ends were trimmed by 5 bases and 4 bases, with 11 bases remaining between them. The CDR3 bases are TGTGCCAGCAGCGACGGAGGTCCCACTGAAGCTTTCTTT. Translated: CASSDGGPTEAFF. The full variable domain, in which reference TRBV7-3 and TRBJ1-1 provide the parts outside the CDR3, is GAGVSQTPSNKVTEKGKYVELRCDPISGHTALYWYRQSLGQGPEFLIYFQGTGAADDSGLPNDRFFAVRPEGSVSTLKIQRTERGDSAVYLCASSDGGPTEAFFGQGTRLTVV.

This clonotype occurred many times. The V gene is TRBV10-3, the J gene TRBJ2-1, with D hard to call. The CDR3 totals 15 residues. The germline CDR1 and CDR2 sequences are ENHRY and SYGVKD. V was pared by 3 bases and J by 6 bases, with 15 bases between. CDR3 nucleotides: TGTGCCATCAGTGATCAACAGTCGAGTTCCAATGAGCAGTTCTTC. Protein sequence: CAISDQQSSSNEQFF.

In this sample, this clonotype turned up many times. The chain is built from TRBV5-1 and TRBJ2-3; D is uncertain. The CDR3 is 13 amino acids. Germline V gene data show CDR1 as SGHRS and CDR2 as YFSETQ. The ends were cut back, 4 bases at V and 2 bases at J, with 8 bases in the middle. The CDR3 sequence is CASSADLTDTQYF. CDR3 coding DNA: TGCGCCAGCAGCGCCGACCTCACAGATACGCAGTATTTT.

This clonotype occurred many times. The chain recombines TRBV6-5 with TRBJ1-2, with 10 nucleotides matching TRBD1. CDR3 size: 14 residues. Germline CDR1 is MNHEY and CDR2 is SVGAGI. The V segment lost 6 bases and the J segment 5 bases; nucleotides outside the gene matches: 6. CDR3 sequence (DNA): TGTGCCAGCAGGCCGACAGGGGGCCGGTATGGCTACACCTTC. The encoded protein is CASRPTGGRYGYTF.

The rearrangement joins TRBV14 to TRBJ2-3; D may be TRBD2 (5 bases). Germline values: CDR1 SGHDN, CDR2 FVKESK. V lost 1 base and J 1 base, leaving 6 bases between the germline ends. The CDR3 has 14 amino acids. CDR3 amino acids: CASSQAGGTDTQYF. CDR3 in DNA: TGTGCCAGCAGCCAAGCCGGGGGCACAGATACGCAGTATTTT.

Only one count was recorded for this clonotype. This rearrangement joins TRBV2 to TRBJ2-1; 9 bases match TRBD1. The ends lost 2 bases at V and 7 bases at J; junction bases unmatched: 6. Germline assignment: CDR1 SNHLY and CDR2 FYNNEI. CDR3 length equals 15 residues. In DNA form, the CDR3 reads TGTGCCAGCAGTGAAAACCCGGGACAGGGAAATGAGCAGTTCTTC. It encodes CASSENPGQGNEQFF.

The chain joins TRBV7-2 to TRBJ2-3; D unclear. The CDR3 covers 14 residues. The V and J ends lost 5 bases and 4 bases respectively, with 13 bases between them. Germline V gene sequence: CDR1 SGHTA, CDR2 FQGNSA. The DNA of the CDR3 is TGTGCCAGCAGCGAGCGCATGGGTGCAGATACGCAGTATTTT. It encodes CASSERMGADTQYF.

Only a few counts were recorded for this clonotype. The V gene is TRBV29-1, the J gene TRBJ2-5; D possibly corresponds to TRBD2 (6 bases). The CDR3 covers 11 residues. V was pared by 7 bases and J by 4 bases, with 10 bases between. Germline CDR1 is SQVTM and CDR2 is ANQGSEA. The CDR3 bases are TGCAGCGGGGGACTCTTAGAGACCCAGTACTTC. This gives the protein CSGGLLETQYF.

The V call is TRBV7-9, the J call TRBJ1-2; 9 positions agree with TRBD1. V trimming: 5 bases; J trimming: 3 bases; junction bases outside the gene matches: 7. The V gene's germline CDR1 is SEHNR and CDR2 FQNEAQ (reference sequence). CDR3 size: 15 residues. CDR3 residues: CASSRGTGLDYGYTF. The CDR3 nucleotides read TGTGCCAGCAGCAGAGGGACAGGGTTAGACTATGGCTACACCTTC.

This clonotype was detected ten times or more. V gene TRBV7-6 combines with J gene TRBJ2-2; D possibly corresponds to TRBD1 (5 bases). Trimming took 1 base from V and 7 from J, leaving 22 bases between them. Germline loops: CDR1 SGHVS, CDR2 FNYEAQ. This CDR3 has 18 residues. CDR3 nucleotides: TGTGCCAGCAGCTTAGGGGCCTGGGTTAAAACAGGTGGCGGGGAGCTGTTTTTT. Protein: CASSLGAWVKTGGGELFF.

The chain links TRBV12-3 or TRBV12-4 to TRBJ1-5; the D is unclear. Trimming took 4 bases from V and 4 from J, leaving 5 bases between them. This CDR3 has 12 residues. CDR3 in amino acids: CASSSWNQPQHF. In DNA, the CDR3 is TGTGCCAGCAGTTCTTGGAATCAGCCCCAGCATTTT.

This clonotype was counted at least ten times. V is TRBV12-3 or TRBV12-4 and J is TRBJ1-1; TRBD1 matches at 9 bases. V dropped 7 bases and J dropped 2; count of bases not matched to a gene: 5. This CDR3 contains 14 residues. CDR3 region: CASTPGQGNTEAFF. The CDR3 DNA follows: TGTGCCAGCACCCCGGGACAGGGTAACACTGAAGCTTTCTTT.

The V and J genes are TRBV12-3 or TRBV12-4 and TRBJ2-7, with D possibly being TRBD2 (7 bases). Trimming shortened V by 8 bases and J by 0 bases, and 14 bases separated the two germline ends. The CDR3 contains 14 residues. CDR3: CASRGGFNSYEQYF. The CDR3 DNA sequence: TGTGCCAGCCGCGGGGGCTTCAACTCCTACGAGCAGTACTTC.

This chain connects TRBV9 to TRBJ1-6, with D unclear. Trimming pared 6 bases from V and 3 bases from J, leaving 16 bases between. CDR3 length: 16 amino acids. CDR1 and CDR2 (germline): SGDLS, YYNGEE. CDR3 in amino acids: CASTEGPGFYNSPLHF. The CDR3 DNA is TGTGCCAGCACCGAAGGCCCAGGTTTCTATAATTCACCCCTCCACTTT.